This T cell receptor beta chain appears in the sequencing data of a study of blood T cell repertoires in COVID-19. Whole-study context: Samples representing acute and convalescent COVID-19 were sourced from the United States, Italy and Spain. The cDNA or gDNA used as material had been derived from T cells, B-cell-depleted T cells, or PBMCs.

As originally analysed: Reference gene primers were amplified, and this amplification served to estimate nucleated cell counts. Produced via immunoSEQ multiplex PCR; TCRdb's table is partial and in-frame only. D and trimming come from the DNA, and the V and J calls and clone size come from that table. The repertoire holds tens of thousands of clones, with 70% to 85% as singletons. Between the trimmed V and J ends, which lost 0 bases and 7 bases, there was a span of 11 bases. Germline CDR1 reads SGHKS; CDR2 reads YYEKEE (reference sequence). The CDR3 spans 15 residues. The clonotype comes from a human donor in a cohort sampled during active COVID-19. The chain links TRBV5-5 to TRBJ1-6; D is unresolved. The sequenced material came from peripheral blood. The CDR3 nucleotides read TGTGCCAGCAGCTTGGTGTCAGCGGAAAATTCACCCCTCCACTTT. Protein sequence: CASSLVSAENSPLHF.